The 32 T cell receptor beta chains reported below all come from one sample, sequenced in a study of T cell repertoires and HLA-DP antigens. Sequencing used immunoSEQ multiplex PCR; TCRdb keeps in-frame clones, though not all of them. This sample has 75,000 to 90,000 clones; more than 75% occur once, and the top ten carry about 1.7%. No antigens are known for them. Source material: CD4+ T cells from PBMCs. These receptors were collected from a man aged 50-60 years in good health and CMV-seronegative.

In its sample, this clone was seen a few times. CDR3 bases: TGTGCCAGCAGCCTGGGACTTTCAATAGAATACGAGCAGTACTTC. Translated, it gives CASSLGLSIEYEQYF. The chain uses TRBV5-6 and TRBJ2-7; D is possibly TRBD2 (6 bases). Germline V gene data show CDR1 as SGHDT and CDR2 as YYEEEE. V lost 4 bases to trimming and J lost 4 bases, with 18 bases between them. The CDR3 runs to 15 residues.

The chain recombines TRBV28 with TRBJ1-2; 7 nucleotides align to TRBD1. The CDR3 runs to 14 residues. Germline CDR1 MDHEN, CDR2 SYDVKM. The V and J ends lost 2 bases and 8 bases, in that order; junction bases with no gene match: 8. The CDR3 nucleotides read TGTGCCAGCAGTTTAGCCACAGGGGTTAGAGGCTACACCTTC. It is translated as CASSLATGVRGYTF.

The chain has TRBV29-1 and TRBJ2-5; TRBD2 matches 11 bases. The CDR3 covers 14 residues. V shed 2 bases and J 5 bases; nucleotides not matched to a gene: 4. Germline V gene sequence: CDR1 SQVTM, CDR2 ANQGSEA. For the CDR3, the DNA is TGCAGCGTTGAATTAGCGGGAGGGCTGGAGACCCAGTACTTC. Translated, it gives CSVELAGGLETQYF.

The chain combines TRBV6-1 with TRBJ2-7, with 7 nucleotides matching TRBD1. Germline V lookup: CDR1 MNHNS, CDR2 SASEGT. The CDR3 covers 19 residues. The V and J ends lost 2 bases and 4 bases, in that order; junction bases with no gene match: 20. As DNA, the CDR3 is TGTGCCAGCAGTGAAAGAGCACAGGGGTCAATCAGTCGCGGGTACGAGCAGTACTTC. Translated, it gives CASSERAQGSISRGYEQYF.

CDR3 bases: TGTGCCAGCAGTTACGGACAGCAACAGCCCCAGCATTTT. It yields the protein CASSYGQQQPQHF. This chain joins TRBV6-6 and TRBJ1-5; maybe TRBD1 (6 bases). The CDR3 has 13 residues. With 2 bases removed from V and 7 bases from J, the gap between germline ends came to 9 bases. Germline V lookup: CDR1 MNHNY, CDR2 SVGAGI (reference sequence).

This clone was observed a few times. V usage is TRBV7-2 and J usage is TRBJ1-5; 7 bases are a match to TRBD1. The CDR3 totals 12 residues. Per germline, CDR1 SGHTA and CDR2 FQGNSA. Losses at the gene ends were 1 base for V and 11 bases for J; bases not matched to a gene: 2. The CDR3 region has the DNA TGTGCCAGCAGCTTAGAGGGGGCAGCCCAGCATTTT. Translation gives CASSLEGAAQHF. Full variable domain (rest looked up from reference TRBV7-2 and TRBJ1-5): GAGVSQSPSNKVTEKGKDVELRCDPISGHTALYWYRQSLGQGLEFLIYFQGNSAPDKSGLPSDRFSAERTGGSVSTLTIQRTQQEDSAVYLCASSLEGAAQHFGDGTRLSIL.

This chain joins TRBV13 and TRBJ2-7, with D possibly matching TRBD1 (5 bases). CDR1 and CDR2 (germline): PRHDT, FYEKMQ (reference sequence). V lost 2 bases, J lost 5 bases, and 13 bases lay in between. This CDR3 comprises 14 residues. Here the CDR3 DNA reads TGTGCCAGCAGCTTATTGCAGGGTAGCAACGAGCAGTACTTC. This sequence encodes CASSLLQGSNEQYF.

This chain connects TRBV6-5 to TRBJ2-7; weak D call: TRBD2 (5 bases). The CDR3 has 14 amino acids. With 4 bases removed from V and 2 bases from J, the gap between germline ends came to 12 bases. Germline V gene sequence: CDR1 MNHEY, CDR2 SVGAGI. The CDR3 loop reads CASSSTGSPYEQYF. The CDR3 DNA follows: TGTGCCAGCAGTTCCACGGGGTCCCCCTACGAGCAGTACTTC.

V and J are TRBV19 and TRBJ2-3; D might be TRBD1 (6 bases). Trimming removed 7 bases at V and 3 bases at J, with 17 bases between. The CDR3 spans 15 residues. CDR1 and CDR2 from the germline V gene are LNHDA and SQIVND (reference sequence). CDR3 sequence: CASTHRALLTDTQYF. For the CDR3, the DNA is TGTGCCAGTACCCACAGGGCTTTGTTGACAGATACGCAGTATTTT.

V is TRBV5-1 and J is TRBJ1-4; D is possibly TRBD1 (6 bases). CDR3 length equals 14 residues. The germline V gene encodes CDR1 SGHRS and CDR2 YFSETQ. V lost 4 bases and J lost 4, with 11 bases in between. The DNA for the CDR3 is TGCGCCAGCAGCGTTGGAGGGGGTAATGAAAAACTGTTTTTT. This codes for CASSVGGGNEKLFF. Filled out from reference TRBV5-1 and TRBJ1-4, the complete variable domain reads KAGVTQTPRYLIKTRGQQVTLSCSPISGHRSVSWYQQTPGQGLQFLFEYFSETQRNKGNFPGRFSGRQFSNSRSEMNVSTLELGDSALYLCASSVGGGNEKLFFGSGTQLSVL.

The J gene is TRBJ2-1, the V gene TRBV5-1; 7 nucleotides match TRBD1. This CDR3 contains 15 residues. V gave up 4 bases and J gave up 0 bases; unmatched junction bases: 4. Germline CDR1 and CDR2: SGHRS and YFSETQ. The CDR3: CASSPGQTSYNEQFF. In nucleotides, the CDR3 is TGCGCCAGCAGCCCGGGACAGACCTCCTACAATGAGCAGTTCTTC.

This clone was seen only once. This chain links TRBV5-1 with TRBJ2-3; TRBD2 matches 10 bases. The germline gives CDR1 SGHRS, CDR2 YFSETQ. The CDR3 totals 14 residues. The ends lost 5 bases at V and 4 bases at J; junction bases unmatched: 4. CDR3 amino acids: CASRVLAGADTQYF. The CDR3 DNA is TGCGCCAGCAGGGTTCTAGCGGGAGCAGATACGCAGTATTTT.

This chain uses TRBV11-3 with TRBJ2-5, with D maybe TRBD1 (6 bases). CDR3 size: 17 residues. The germline gives CDR1 SGHNT, CDR2 YENEEA. V shed 1 base and J shed 2 bases, with 17 bases lying between them. The CDR3: CASSLGPGRQGQETQYF. Here the CDR3 DNA reads TGTGCCAGCAGCTTAGGCCCAGGAAGGCAGGGGCAAGAGACCCAGTACTTC.

CDR3: CASSLAGTYNEQFF. The CDR3 bases are TGCGCCAGCAGCTTGGCCGGCACATACAATGAGCAGTTCTTC. The chain joins TRBV5-1 to TRBJ2-1; D remains ambiguous. There are 14 residues in the CDR3. Trimming took 0 bases from V and 4 from J, leaving 8 bases between them. Germline V lookup: CDR1 SGHRS, CDR2 YFSETQ.

This clone was counted between two and nine times. The rearrangement links TRBV5-6 to TRBJ1-4, with 7 bases identical to TRBD1. Trimming cost V 0 bases and J 0 bases; bases outside gene matches: 5. This CDR3 spans 17 amino acids. Germline CDR1 is SGHDT and CDR2 is YYEEEE. The CDR3 region is CASSLGTGPATNEKLFF. The CDR3 nucleotides are TGTGCCAGCAGCTTGGGGACAGGCCCTGCAACTAATGAAAAACTGTTTTTT.

The V call is TRBV4-3, the J call TRBJ2-3; TRBD2 might be the D (5 bases). Germline loops: CDR1 LGHNA, CDR2 YSLEER. The V end was cut by 6 bases, the J end by 0 bases, with 13 bases between. The CDR3 is 15 amino acids. CDR3 residues: CASRLEAVSTDTQYF. The CDR3 DNA is TGCGCCAGCAGACTAGAAGCAGTAAGCACAGATACGCAGTATTTT.

The rearrangement joins TRBV5-4 to TRBJ1-6, with D uncertain. V was shortened by 4 bases and J by 6 bases, with 14 bases between the two germline ends. The CDR3 sequence is 15 residues long. The V gene's germline CDR1 is SGHNT and CDR2 YYREEE (reference sequence). In DNA form, the CDR3 reads TGTGCCAGCAGCACCTCCGGGAGTTTTAATTCACCCCTCCACTTT. It is translated as CASSTSGSFNSPLHF.

This chain connects TRBV4-1 to TRBJ2-3, with a weak D call TRBD2 (5 bases). V lost 0 bases and J lost 2, with 15 bases in between. The germline CDR1 and CDR2 sequences are MGHRA and YSYEKL. The CDR3 length is 17 residues. CDR3: CASSQDLRAGDTDTQYF. The CDR3 nucleotides are TGCGCCAGCAGCCAAGATCTGAGGGCAGGAGACACAGATACGCAGTATTTT.

This chain connects TRBV19 to TRBJ2-7; no clear D. Germline V gene sequence: CDR1 LNHDA, CDR2 SQIVND (reference sequence). The CDR3 consists of 15 residues. Trimming stripped 3 bases from V and 2 bases from J, with 14 bases between. The chain's CDR3 is CASSISFQPTYEQYF. The CDR3 region has the DNA TGTGCCAGTAGTATCAGCTTCCAGCCGACCTACGAGCAGTACTTC.

The chain is built from TRBV19 and TRBJ2-7, with D possibly matching TRBD1 (5 bases). This CDR3 comprises 16 residues. Trimming took 5 bases from V and 3 from J, leaving 20 bases between them. Germline CDR1 and CDR2: LNHDA and SQIVND (reference sequence). For the CDR3, the DNA is TGTGCCAGTAGTCCCCGGTACGACAGAAGCCTCTACGAGCAGTACTTC. Protein: CASSPRYDRSLYEQYF.

V gene TRBV7-2 combines with J gene TRBJ1-3; 9 bases map to TRBD1. This CDR3 has 14 amino acids. The germline V gene has CDR1 SGHTA and CDR2 FQGNSA. V lost 5 bases to trimming and J lost 6 bases; unmatched junction nucleotides: 5. CDR3 bases: TGTGCCAGCAGCCCGGACAGGGGAGAAAACACCATATATTTT. Residues: CASSPDRGENTIYF.

V is TRBV28 and J is TRBJ1-2; the D gene is possibly TRBD1 (6 bases). V dropped 2 bases and J dropped 6 bases, with 25 bases sitting between them. The length of the CDR3 is 18 residues. The V gene's germline CDR1 is MDHEN and CDR2 SYDVKM. CDR3 sequence reads: CASSLPGGAGELGDGYTF. The CDR3 DNA sequence: TGTGCCAGCAGTTTACCCGGTGGCGCAGGGGAACTAGGGGATGGCTACACCTTC.

This clone is labeled medium-sized. The chain combines TRBV14 with TRBJ1-1, with a possible D match to TRBD1 (5 bases). The CDR3 runs to 12 residues. Germline values: CDR1 SGHDN, CDR2 FVKESK. Trimming shortened V by 10 bases and J by 4 bases, and 13 bases separated the two germline ends. In nucleotides, the CDR3 is TGTGCCATCGGGGCGTGGGGCACTGAAGCTTTCTTT. This sequence encodes CAIGAWGTEAFF.

This rearrangement joins TRBV2 to TRBJ1-3, with no clear D. In germline, CDR1 is SNHLY, CDR2 FYNNEI. The CDR3 consists of 15 residues. Between the trimmed V and J ends, which lost 3 bases and 0 bases, there was a span of 9 bases. CDR3 DNA: TGTGCCAGCAGTGACATGGCCTTCTCTGGAAACACCATATATTTT. This codes for CASSDMAFSGNTIYF.

This chain connects TRBV7-8 to TRBJ2-5; D might be TRBD1 (7 bases). The V gene's germline CDR1 is SGHVS and CDR2 FQNEAQ. The CDR3 length is 15 residues. The ends were cut back, 3 bases at V and 3 bases at J, with 14 bases in the middle. Here the CDR3 reads CASSLPQGGKETQYF. The DNA of the CDR3 is TGTGCCAGCAGCTTGCCGCAGGGGGGAAAAGAGACCCAGTACTTC.

The chain links TRBV6-6 to TRBJ1-2; no clear D. CDR1 and CDR2 (germline): MNHNY, SVGAGI (reference sequence). The CDR3 has 12 residues. V was clipped by 5 bases and J by 8 bases, with 12 bases between them. The CDR3 loop is CASSRNRSGYTF. In nucleotides, the CDR3 is TGTGCCAGCAGTAGAAACAGAAGCGGCTACACCTTC.

The chain carries TRBV7-9 and TRBJ2-2, with D perhaps matching TRBD1 (6 bases). The CDR3 runs to 15 residues. Germline CDR1 SEHNR, CDR2 FQNEAQ (reference sequence). V dropped 6 bases and J dropped 2 bases, with 13 bases sitting between them. The CDR3 region is CASSPRTVNTGELFF. Written as DNA, the CDR3 is TGTGCCAGCAGTCCCCGGACAGTCAACACCGGGGAGCTGTTTTTT.

V and J are TRBV4-1 and TRBJ1-2; no firm D call. V was trimmed by 6 bases and J by 4 bases, leaving 18 bases between them. This CDR3 contains 15 residues. The germline CDR1 and CDR2 sequences are MGHRA and YSYEKL. The CDR3 DNA sequence: TGCGCCAGCAGGAAGGTGGGGTCGCTGGGCTATGGCTACACCTTC. It translates to CASRKVGSLGYGYTF.

This clone was found once. This chain joins TRBV6-1 and TRBJ2-2, with D possibly TRBD1 on 7 matching bases. CDR3 length equals 15 residues. Germline CDR1 and CDR2: MNHNS and SASEGT. The V end lost 6 bases, the J end lost 2 bases, and 13 bases lay between the germline ends. The CDR3 region is CASSGGTANTGELFF. The CDR3, as DNA: TGTGCCAGCAGCGGAGGGACAGCTAACACCGGGGAGCTGTTTTTT.

This CDR3 reads CASSVRDGSYNEQFF. The CDR3 DNA follows: TGTGCCAGCAGTGTGCGGGACGGCTCCTACAATGAGCAGTTCTTC. The chain uses TRBV28 and TRBJ2-1; TRBD2 might be the D (6 bases). CDR3 length: 15 amino acids. V lost 5 bases and J 0 bases, leaving 11 bases between the germline ends. The germline V gene has CDR1 MDHEN and CDR2 SYDVKM.

The chain employs TRBV6-6 and TRBJ2-2; D is unresolved. The V end lost 0 bases, the J end lost 6 bases, and 11 bases lay between the germline ends. Germline CDR1 is MNHNY and CDR2 is SVGAGI (reference sequence). The CDR3 totals 15 residues. The CDR3 sequence: CASSYSMPSSGELFF. The CDR3 bases are TGTGCCAGCAGTTACTCGATGCCTAGTTCCGGGGAGCTGTTTTTT.

For this clone: A junction end diverges from the germline sequence, so it may reflect a read error. The chain couples TRBV6-1 to TRBJ1-1; no clear D gene. Germline V CDR1 and CDR2: MNHNS, SASEGT. There are 14 residues in the CDR3. The CDR3, as DNA: TGTGCCAGCAGTGAACTGTTGGGGAACGCTGAAGCTTTCTTT. Translating it yields CASSELLGNAEAFF.